Included here is one T cell receptor beta chain sequence, with context. The antigen remains undetermined. This sample was taken from a study of blood T cells in healthy people across ages. General observations from the study: Total diversity from one million sequenced T cells was likely underestimated. When set beside aged donors, long-lived donors presented more naive CD4+ cells and higher diversity. Since the PBMCs were unsorted, naive and antigen-experienced cells could not be conclusively compared. The fall in TCR beta diversity per million T cells was roughly linear with age.

Sample-barcoded 5' priming and a J-beta primer mix drove a second PCR of about 6 to 12 cycles. TCRdb used MiXCR to reprocess the 5' RACE reads, holding one entry per CDR3 protein. In the table there are roughly 1.5 million distinct CDR3 sequences, 35% to 45% of which are singletons. The CDR3 has 15 amino acids. Per germline, CDR1 LNHNV and CDR2 YYDKDF (reference sequence). The ends were cut back, 0 bases at V and 4 bases at J, with 12 bases in the middle. The rearrangement links TRBV15 to TRBJ2-5, with D tentatively TRBD1 or TRBD2 (5 bases each). The TCR originated in a young woman in good health. Material for sequencing was blood. The CDR3 DNA reads TGTGCCACCAGCAGAGAGGGGGTCCTCCGAGAGACCCAGTACTTC. Amino acids: CATSREGVLRETQYF.